These 30 T cell receptor beta chains were all obtained from the same sample, sequenced in a study of shared clonotypes between healthy human individuals. Some clones are missing from TCRdb's copy, which holds only in-frame ones; the method was immunoSEQ multiplex PCR. The table has around 690,000 clones, 90% seen once. The sample taken for sequencing was memory CD8+ T cells from PBMCs. Subset: CD45RO+ cells pooled with CCR7-negative TemRA cells. All receptors come from a man younger than 35 in good health. Some clones in this sample may be carry-over from other donors' samples.

V and J are TRBV7-6 and TRBJ1-1; possible D gene TRBD1, 6 bases. CDR1 is SGHVS and CDR2 is FNYEAQ in the germline V gene. The CDR3 totals 13 residues. Trimming removed 6 bases at V and 8 bases at J, with 16 bases between. The CDR3 is CASRPRGRWEAFF. The CDR3, as DNA: TGTGCCAGCAGACCTCGGGGGCGTTGGGAAGCTTTCTTT.

The chain recombines TRBV6-6 with TRBJ1-1, with no clear D. The CDR3 loop spans 14 amino acids. Trimming removed 3 bases at V and 1 base at J, with 9 bases between. The germline V gene has CDR1 MNHNY and CDR2 SVGAGI (reference sequence). Here the CDR3 DNA reads TGTGCCAGCAGTTATTGGACCCCGAACACTGAAGCTTTCTTT. It yields the protein CASSYWTPNTEAFF.

The J gene is TRBJ1-4, the V gene TRBV19; D remains ambiguous. Trimming shortened V by 0 bases and J by 0 bases, and 8 bases separated the two germline ends. Looked up from germline, CDR1 is LNHDA and CDR2 is SQIVND (reference sequence). This CDR3 is 16 amino acids long. CDR3 loop: CASSIDQLATNEKLFF. CDR3 coding DNA: TGTGCCAGTAGTATAGACCAGCTTGCAACTAATGAAAAACTGTTTTTT.

This clone was seen just once. The genes are TRBV2 and TRBJ2-7, with TRBD2 identical over 7 bases. The CDR3 has 17 residues. V trimming: 7 bases; J trimming: 2 bases; junction bases outside the gene matches: 17. Looked up from germline, CDR1 is SNHLY and CDR2 is FYNNEI. The CDR3 here is CASTESTGTTDAYEQYF. In nucleotides, the CDR3 is TGTGCCAGCACGGAAAGTACCGGGACTACCGATGCCTACGAGCAGTACTTC.

This chain uses TRBV28 with TRBJ1-1; no reliable D call. CDR3 length equals 16 residues. V dropped 1 base and J dropped 4 bases, with 16 bases sitting between them. Germline lookup yields CDR1 MDHEN and CDR2 SYDVKM. The chain's CDR3 is CASSLSDGLFGTEAFF. The CDR3 DNA is TGTGCCAGCAGTTTATCCGACGGACTTTTTGGCACTGAAGCTTTCTTT.

This chain uses TRBV5-1 with TRBJ2-1; D gene ambiguous. The germline gives CDR1 SGHRS, CDR2 YFSETQ. This CDR3 is 11 amino acids long. V was cut by 7 bases and J by 8 bases, with 10 bases left in between. The CDR3: CASQSLDEQFF. CDR3 in DNA: TGCGCCAGCCAGAGCCTGGATGAGCAGTTCTTC.

The genes are TRBV7-8 and TRBJ2-1; the D call may be TRBD1 or TRBD2 (7 bases each). This CDR3 has 15 residues. Trimming shortened V by 4 bases and J by 2 bases, and 12 bases separated the two germline ends. CDR1 and CDR2 from the germline V gene are SGHVS and FQNEAQ. The CDR3 is CASSWAGGAYNEQFF. CDR3 nucleotides: TGTGCCAGCAGCTGGGCAGGGGGGGCCTACAATGAGCAGTTCTTC.

The chain employs TRBV4-1 and TRBJ2-3; D gene ambiguous. V lost 1 base to trimming and J lost 4 bases, with 6 bases between them. CDR1 and CDR2 from the germline V gene are MGHRA and YSYEKL. This CDR3 region has 13 residues. CDR3 sequence (DNA): TGCGCCAGCAGCCAAGCTTCAGCAGATACGCAGTATTTT. It specifies CASSQASADTQYF.

This clone was seen only once. The rearrangement links TRBV5-1 to TRBJ2-5; D remains ambiguous. CDR3 length: 18 amino acids. CDR1 and CDR2 from the germline V gene are SGHRS and YFSETQ. With 4 bases removed from V and 4 bases from J, the gap between germline ends came to 26 bases. Here the CDR3 DNA reads TGCGCCAGCAGCAACTCCCCTCCGGCGGCGGCAAGTAGAGAGACCCAGTACTTC. This codes for CASSNSPPAAASRETQYF.

In regard to this clone: Different DNA sequences within this sample yield the same CDR3. V and J are TRBV27 and TRBJ2-5, with D unclear. The germline V gene has CDR1 MNHEY and CDR2 SMNVEV (reference sequence). This CDR3 spans 12 amino acids. V dropped 0 bases and J dropped 4 bases, with 3 bases sitting between them. The CDR3 sequence is CASSLSGETQYF. CDR3 coding DNA: TGTGCCAGCAGTTTATCTGGAGAGACCCAGTACTTC.

This chain uses TRBV25-1 with TRBJ1-2; 7 bases agree with TRBD1. The CDR3 consists of 12 residues. The germline gives CDR1 MGHDK, CDR2 SYGVNS. V was clipped by 11 bases and J by 4 bases; unmatched bases: 7. The CDR3 reads CASRTGTYGYTF. CDR3 bases: TGTGCCTCACGGACAGGTACCTATGGCTACACCTTC.

The CDR3 DNA sequence: TGTGCCAGCAGCTACGACAGGGTGCGCGAGCAGTACTTC. Translating gives CASSYDRVREQYF. The chain has TRBV11-2 and TRBJ2-7; 7 nucleotides line up with TRBD1. The CDR3 has 13 amino acids. The germline V gene has CDR1 SGHAT and CDR2 FQNNGV. After removal of 4 bases from V and 6 bases from J, the junction contained 6 bases not matched to a gene.

The chain employs TRBV6-6 and TRBJ1-4; D is uncertain. The CDR3 is 15 amino acids. The germline V gene has CDR1 MNHNY and CDR2 SVGAGI (reference sequence). V lost 5 bases to trimming and J lost 7 bases, with 17 bases between them. In nucleotides, the CDR3 is TGTGCCAGCAGTCGAGACTTTGAGGCGGGTGAAAAACTGTTTTTT. Translation: CASSRDFEAGEKLFF.

The J gene is TRBJ2-1, the V gene TRBV30; weak D call: TRBD2 (5 bases). From germline, CDR1 is GTSNPN and CDR2 SVGIG (reference sequence). The V and J ends lost 6 bases and 13 bases respectively, with 13 bases between them. The CDR3 has 10 residues. DNA of the CDR3: TGTGCCTGCCCAGGCCTAGCCCAGTTCTTC. Its protein product is CACPGLAQFF.

The chain links TRBV28 to TRBJ1-1; 9 bases agree with TRBD1. The J segment lost 0 bases and the V segment lost 3 bases, leaving 8 bases of the junction unmatched. CDR1 and CDR2 from the germline V gene are MDHEN and SYDVKM. The CDR3 covers 17 residues. For the CDR3, the DNA is TGTGCCAGCAGTTTTCTGGACAGGGGCTTTATGAACACTGAAGCTTTCTTT. Amino acids: CASSFLDRGFMNTEAFF.

The V and J genes are TRBV5-1 and TRBJ2-1; 10 positions agree with TRBD2. The CDR3 consists of 15 residues. The germline gives CDR1 SGHRS, CDR2 YFSETQ. With V trimmed by 4 bases and J by 3 bases, 4 bases remained unmatched. The CDR3 spells CASSPTSGIYNEQFF. The DNA of the CDR3 is TGCGCCAGCAGCCCTACTAGCGGGATCTACAATGAGCAGTTCTTC.

The chain uses TRBV28 and TRBJ2-5; D tentatively reads TRBD1 or TRBD2 (5 bases each). The CDR3 consists of 11 residues. Germline V gene data show CDR1 as MDHEN and CDR2 as SYDVKM. V was trimmed by 3 bases and J by 9 bases, leaving 8 bases between them. CDR3 in amino acids: CASSLGRPQYF. Written as DNA, the CDR3 is TGTGCCAGCAGTTTGGGACGGCCCCAGTACTTC.

As regards this clone: Distinct nucleotide sequences in the sample also encode this CDR3. The chain has TRBV6-1 and TRBJ2-7; no reliable D call. This CDR3 comprises 12 residues. CDR1 and CDR2 from the germline V gene are MNHNS and SASEGT. The V and J ends lost 2 bases and 4 bases respectively, with 6 bases between them. The CDR3 loop is CASSELGYEQYF. The CDR3 nucleotides read TGTGCCAGCAGTGAATTGGGGTACGAGCAGTACTTC.

This chain links TRBV10-3 with TRBJ2-1, with no clear D. The germline V and J ends were trimmed by 7 bases and 6 bases, with 13 bases remaining between them. This CDR3 has 13 residues. The V gene's germline CDR1 is ENHRY and CDR2 SYGVKD. The CDR3 coding sequence is TGTGCCATCACCTCAGCGTTGATCAATGAGCAGTTCTTC. This translates into CAITSALINEQFF.

This chain joins TRBV7-2 and TRBJ2-7; D gene ambiguous. Looked up from germline, CDR1 is SGHTA and CDR2 is FQGNSA. V lost 3 bases and J lost 0, with 3 bases in between. This CDR3 contains 12 residues. CDR3 sequence reads: CASSLSSYEQYF. The CDR3 DNA follows: TGTGCCAGCAGCTTGAGCTCCTACGAGCAGTACTTC.

The chain employs TRBV6-5 and TRBJ2-7; TRBD1 or TRBD2 may be the D gene (5 bases each). Germline CDR1 reads MNHEY; CDR2 reads SVGAGI. The V end was cut by 6 bases, the J end by 2 bases, with 14 bases between. The CDR3 runs 14 residues. The CDR3 reads CASSSGLLAYEQYF. CDR3 sequence (DNA): TGTGCCAGCAGCTCGGGGCTACTCGCCTACGAGCAGTACTTC.

The chain employs TRBV6-6 and TRBJ2-7; D is unresolved. V lost 7 bases and J 0 bases, leaving 4 bases between the germline ends. There are 11 residues in the CDR3. The V gene's germline CDR1 is MNHNY and CDR2 SVGAGI (reference sequence). The CDR3: CASTSSYEQYF. In DNA, the CDR3 is TGTGCCAGCACGAGCTCCTACGAGCAGTACTTC.

This chain joins TRBV28 and TRBJ2-3, with D possibly being TRBD1 (6 bases). V was clipped by 8 bases and J by 2 bases, with 17 bases between them. This CDR3 has 15 amino acids. Germline V gives CDR1 MDHEN, CDR2 SYDVKM. The DNA for the CDR3 is TGTGCCAGCCTCTTTGGAGAGGGGGACACAGATACGCAGTATTTT. Translating it yields CASLFGEGDTDTQYF.

The rearrangement uses TRBV9 and TRBJ2-7; TRBD2 matches 9 bases. Trimming at V came to 0 bases and at J to 2 bases, leaving 6 bases not matched to a gene. The CDR3 is made up of 16 amino acids. Looked up from germline, CDR1 is SGDLS and CDR2 is YYNGEE. The CDR3 here is CASSVEAAGGAYEQYF. The CDR3 DNA is TGTGCCAGCAGCGTAGAGGCAGCGGGAGGTGCCTACGAGCAGTACTTC.

The chain couples TRBV7-2 to TRBJ2-1; 7 bases map to TRBD2. Germline loops: CDR1 SGHTA, CDR2 FQGNSA. There are 12 residues in the CDR3. V lost 5 bases and J lost 10; bases outside the gene matches: 5. CDR3 DNA: TGTGCCAGCAGCCCGGGACTACGAGAGCAGTTCTTC. Its translation: CASSPGLREQFF.

J is TRBJ1-1 and V is TRBV5-1; 7 bases align to TRBD1. CDR1 and CDR2 from the germline V gene are SGHRS and YFSETQ. The CDR3 spans 15 residues. Unmatched junction bases numbered 6, after V lost 0 bases and J lost 4 bases. DNA for the CDR3: TGCGCCAGCAGCTTGGAGGAGGGGGCAGCCACTGAAGCTTTCTTT. Amino acid sequence: CASSLEEGAATEAFF.

V and J are TRBV18 and TRBJ2-1, with TRBD2 matching 15 bases. Germline V gene data show CDR1 as KGHSH and CDR2 as LQKENI. The CDR3 spans 19 residues. The V and J ends lost 3 bases and 2 bases, in that order; junction bases with no gene match: 8. CDR3 amino acids: CASSPRTSGRDGPYNEQFF. The CDR3 bases are TGTGCCAGCTCACCCCGGACTAGCGGGAGGGACGGGCCCTACAATGAGCAGTTCTTC.

The chain uses TRBV9 and TRBJ2-1; 9 positions match TRBD2. This CDR3 is 17 amino acids long. V shed 3 bases and J 4 bases; nucleotides not matched to a gene: 11. Germline loops: CDR1 SGDLS, CDR2 YYNGEE. CDR3 coding DNA: TGTGCCAGCAGCGATACTCAGCGGGAGGTTACGTACAATGAGCAGTTCTTC. This codes for CASSDTQREVTYNEQFF.

The chain employs TRBV27 and TRBJ2-7; TRBD2 might be the D (5 bases). Germline loops: CDR1 MNHEY, CDR2 SMNVEV (reference sequence). V was trimmed by 5 bases and J by 0 bases, leaving 11 bases between them. CDR3 length equals 14 residues. CDR3 amino acids: CASSAVGSSYEQYF. CDR3 nucleotides: TGTGCCAGCAGTGCCGTTGGGAGCTCCTACGAGCAGTACTTC.

The gene calls are TRBV9 and TRBJ2-3, with 8 bases that match TRBD2. The CDR3 has 18 amino acids. With 4 bases clipped from V and 0 bases from J, the junction kept 13 bases outside the gene matches. Germline V gene data show CDR1 as SGDLS and CDR2 as YYNGEE. The chain's CDR3 is CASSPQLLAVTSTDTQYF. The CDR3 bases are TGTGCCAGCAGCCCACAACTACTAGCGGTAACTAGCACAGATACGCAGTATTTT.